This T cell receptor beta chain emerged from a study of blood T cell repertoires in COVID-19. Looking at the study overall: PBMCs, B-cell-depleted T cells, or T cells provided the cDNA or gDNA that made up the material.

Germline CDR1 reads ENHRY; CDR2 reads SYGVKD. The ends were cut back, 6 bases at V and 3 bases at J, with 10 bases in the middle. The CDR3 consists of 13 residues. The study recruited people aged roughly 18 to 100 years across about two dozen US areas. Membership in each cohort depended on participant-reported clinical history. In the source study's methods: For nucleated cells, counts were estimated from reference gene primer amplification. The protocol was immunoSEQ multiplex PCR, while the TCRdb copy is restricted to in-frame clones and leaves out a portion. The V and J calls and clone size are taken from that table; D and trimming were inferred from the DNA. The table lists about 150,000 clones, about four fifths of them singletons, with around 3.2% in the top ten.

The genes are TRBV10-3 and TRBJ2-3, with D perhaps TRBD2 (5 bases). Sequences were obtained from PBMCs or T cells enriched from blood (not recorded which). The receptor was derived from a woman aged 50 to 60 with acute COVID-19. DNA for the CDR3: TGTGCCATCAGGGGTAGCGTTACAGATACGCAGTATTTT. Amino acids: CAIRGSVTDTQYF.